One and the same sample provided the 28 T cell receptor beta chains below, sequenced in a study of beta chain features in type 1 diabetes. Findings and limits, study-wide: TCRB CDR3s were moderately but significantly shorter in Type 1 diabetes patients in all four CD4+ subsets.

What these receptors recognize is not known. The entirety of the isolated RNA underwent reverse transcription, so expressed TCRB transcripts were sequenced. Method: immunoSEQ multiplex PCR; TCRdb's copy keeps in-frame clones and lacks some. In the table there are nearly 700,000 clones, 13% of which are singletons. Sequencing was performed on naive CD4+ T cells from blood. The receptors stem from a man aged 18-30 years with type 1 diabetes.

The rearrangement links TRBV9 to TRBJ2-1, with D perhaps being TRBD1 or TRBD2 (5 bases each). Trimming removed 1 base at V and 5 bases at J, with 10 bases between. The CDR3 covers 14 residues. Germline CDR1 and CDR2: SGDLS and YYNGEE. CDR3 bases: TGTGCCAGCAGCGTAACCGGGGCCGACAATGAGCAGTTCTTC. Translating it yields CASSVTGADNEQFF.

On this clone itself: Other DNA sequences in the same sample also yield this CDR3. The genes are TRBV7-2 and TRBJ2-4; TRBD1 aligns across 7 bases. Per germline, CDR1 SGHTA and CDR2 FQGNSA. V lost 8 bases to trimming and J lost 7 bases; unmatched junction nucleotides: 8. The CDR3 extends over 13 amino acids. DNA of the CDR3: TGTGCCAGCGCCAGGGGGAAAGGGAACATTCAGTACTTC. Translated: CASARGKGNIQYF.

The CDR3 DNA reads as TGTGCCAGCAGTCGGGGCGAGCAGTACTTC. It specifies CASSRGEQYF. The J gene is TRBJ2-7, the V gene TRBV6-1; tentative D call: TRBD2 (5 bases). V was pared by 5 bases and J by 6 bases, with 5 bases between. Germline assignment: CDR1 MNHNS and CDR2 SASEGT. This CDR3 spans 10 amino acids.

This clone was counted between two and nine times. The identical CDR3 is also encoded by other nucleotide sequences in the sample. This rearrangement joins TRBV29-1 to TRBJ1-1; D remains unclear. Trimming cost V 4 bases and J 0 bases, with 9 bases left between them. This CDR3 is 13 amino acids long. Germline values: CDR1 SQVTM, CDR2 ANQGSEA. The CDR3 bases are TGCAGCGTTGCGGGCCGCCTGAACACTGAAGCTTTCTTT. It encodes CSVAGRLNTEAFF. The complete variable domain, with remaining parts taken from reference TRBV29-1 and TRBJ1-1, reads SAVISQKPSRDICQRGTSLTIQCQVDSQVTMMFWYRQQPGQSLTLIATANQGSEATYESGFVIDKFPISRPNLTFSTLTVSNMSPEDSSIYLCSVAGRLNTEAFFGQGTRLTVV.

This clone was counted at least ten times. The chain links TRBV25-1 to TRBJ2-2; D is undetermined. This CDR3 comprises 13 residues. The V and J ends lost 4 bases and 3 bases respectively, with 6 bases between them. Germline V gives CDR1 MGHDK, CDR2 SYGVNS. The CDR3 DNA reads TGTGCCAGCAGTGGACAAGACACCGGGGAGCTGTTTTTT. This sequence encodes CASSGQDTGELFF.

The chain's CDR3 is CASRDQGQNGYTF. CDR3 coding DNA: TGTGCCAGCCGAGACCAGGGGCAGAATGGCTACACCTTC. The J gene is TRBJ1-2, the V gene TRBV25-1; a possible D gene is TRBD1 (6 bases). The CDR3 totals 13 residues. V was pared by 8 bases and J by 6 bases, with 16 bases between. The V gene's germline CDR1 is MGHDK and CDR2 SYGVNS.

This clone was observed a few times. The gene calls are TRBV7-8 and TRBJ2-7; 9 bases match TRBD2. V was pared by 5 bases and J by 5 bases, with 7 bases of the junction left unmatched. CDR3 length: 14 amino acids. The germline V gene encodes CDR1 SGHVS and CDR2 FQNEAQ. CDR3 nucleotides: TGTGCCAGCAGCCCGATGGTAGCGGGGGACGAGCAGTACTTC. Its translation: CASSPMVAGDEQYF.

This clone was observed a few times. The chain employs TRBV28 and TRBJ2-1; D uncertain. The CDR3 is 12 amino acids. Per germline, CDR1 MDHEN and CDR2 SYDVKM. Deletions cut 6 bases from V and 7 bases from J, with 10 bases between. The CDR3 spells CASSPKGNEQFF. The CDR3 bases are TGTGCCAGCAGCCCCAAAGGGAATGAGCAGTTCTTC.

This clone showed up just a few times. J is TRBJ2-7 and V is TRBV5-1, with a tentative D call TRBD1 (5 bases). Germline V gives CDR1 SGHRS, CDR2 YFSETQ. Trimming shortened V by 0 bases and J by 2 bases, and 9 bases separated the two germline ends. This CDR3 is built from 14 residues. This chain's CDR3 is CASSLDRRAYEQYF. DNA of the CDR3: TGCGCCAGCAGCTTGGACAGGCGCGCCTACGAGCAGTACTTC.

In this sample, this clone turned up a few times. The chain uses TRBV7-9 and TRBJ1-1; 8 nucleotides match TRBD1. CDR3 length equals 14 residues. V shed 5 bases and J 4 bases; nucleotides not matched to a gene: 6. Germline V lookup: CDR1 SEHNR, CDR2 FQNEAQ (reference sequence). Here the CDR3 reads CASSQDRVATEAFF. In DNA form, the CDR3 reads TGTGCCAGCAGCCAGGACAGGGTGGCCACTGAAGCTTTCTTT.

The rearrangement joins TRBV10-3 to TRBJ1-4; possibly TRBD1 for D (5 bases). CDR1 is ENHRY and CDR2 is SYGVKD in the germline V gene. This CDR3 is 15 amino acids long. The V end lost 0 bases, the J end lost 2 bases, and 7 bases lay between the germline ends. The CDR3 here is CAISESGATNEKLFF. DNA for the CDR3: TGTGCCATCAGTGAGTCAGGGGCGACTAATGAAAAACTGTTTTTT.

This clone was seen a few times. The chain combines TRBV7-3 with TRBJ1-2; D may be TRBD1 (5 bases). Trimming pared 1 base from V and 6 bases from J, leaving 15 bases between. The CDR3 sequence is 15 residues long. Germline loops: CDR1 SGHTA, CDR2 FQGTGA. This CDR3 is CASSLSGQGDNGYTF. CDR3 bases: TGTGCCAGCAGCTTAAGCGGGCAGGGTGATAATGGCTACACCTTC.

This clone was observed a handful of times. The CDR3 nucleotides are TGTGCCAGCAGCCCCCGACAGGGGATGACCTACGAGCAGTACTTC. It translates to CASSPRQGMTYEQYF. J is TRBJ2-7 and V is TRBV9, with 8 nucleotides matching TRBD1. After removal of 4 bases from V and 2 bases from J, the junction contained 8 bases not matched to a gene. This CDR3 contains 15 residues. Per the germline V gene, CDR1 is SGDLS and CDR2 is YYNGEE.

The chain uses TRBV9 and TRBJ1-4; 7 nucleotides line up with TRBD1. Germline V gene lookup returns CDR1 SGDLS and CDR2 YYNGEE. The CDR3 has 15 residues. V lost 4 bases to trimming and J lost 3 bases; unmatched junction nucleotides: 6. This CDR3 is CASSRPDRSNEKLFF. The CDR3 DNA reads as TGTGCCAGCAGCCGGCCGGACAGGTCTAATGAAAAACTGTTTTTT.

This clone was picked up a small number of times. The V call is TRBV30, the J call TRBJ1-1; no definite D call. With 0 bases removed from V and 4 bases from J, the gap between germline ends came to 9 bases. This CDR3 comprises 13 residues. The V gene's germline CDR1 is GTSNPN and CDR2 SVGIG (reference sequence). The CDR3 sequence is CAWSVNGFTEAFF. DNA of the CDR3: TGTGCCTGGAGTGTGAATGGGTTCACTGAAGCTTTCTTT.

This clone was found once. The chain uses TRBV7-9 and TRBJ1-1; D not resolved. Per germline, CDR1 SEHNR and CDR2 FQNEAQ (reference sequence). The CDR3 covers 13 residues. V lost 5 bases and J 5 bases, leaving 12 bases between the germline ends. The DNA of the CDR3 is TGTGCCAGCAGCGCAATAGTAGAAACTGAAGCTTTCTTT. Translation: CASSAIVETEAFF.

This chain links TRBV19 with TRBJ1-5, with D maybe TRBD1 (5 bases). Germline loops: CDR1 LNHDA, CDR2 SQIVND (reference sequence). The ends were cut back, 6 bases at V and 4 bases at J, with 13 bases in the middle. The CDR3 is made up of 14 amino acids. This CDR3 is CASSLGLANQPQHF. Written as DNA, the CDR3 is TGTGCCAGTAGCTTGGGACTTGCGAATCAGCCCCAGCATTTT.

CDR3 nucleotides: TGCAGCGTTGACGTGGGGGGCGTCGGCACTGAAGCTTTCTTT. This encodes CSVDVGGVGTEAFF. This chain uses TRBV29-1 with TRBJ1-1, with D possibly being TRBD1 (6 bases). Trimming pared 3 bases from V and 4 bases from J, leaving 15 bases between. CDR3 length: 14 residues. Germline assignment: CDR1 SQVTM and CDR2 ANQGSEA.

CDR3 loop: CASSYSPTGWSYEQYF. The CDR3 bases are TGTGCCAGCAGTTACTCTCCGACAGGGTGGTCCTACGAGCAGTACTTC. The chain links TRBV6-5 to TRBJ2-7; the match to TRBD1 covers 7 bases. Germline V lookup: CDR1 MNHEY, CDR2 SVGAGI. The junction had 6 bases not matched to a gene; V was cut back by 0 bases and J by 1 base. This CDR3 spans 16 amino acids.

The chain recombines TRBV29-1 with TRBJ2-1, with D maybe TRBD2 (6 bases). Trimming left V 7 bases short and J 8 bases short, with 21 bases between. There are 14 residues in the CDR3. Germline V CDR1 and CDR2: SQVTM, ANQGSEA. The DNA of the CDR3 is TGCAGCGCCCACCAGGGCGCGGGGAGCGATGAGCAGTTCTTC. Protein sequence: CSAHQGAGSDEQFF.

The chain has TRBV14 and TRBJ2-7; TRBD1 matches 7 bases. This CDR3 spans 13 amino acids. V was clipped by 4 bases and J by 6 bases; unmatched bases: 6. The germline V gene has CDR1 SGHDN and CDR2 FVKESK. CDR3 in DNA: TGTGCCAGCAGCCCGACAGGGATTGGCGAGCAGTACTTC. Protein sequence: CASSPTGIGEQYF.

This CDR3 is CASRPPPSTGELFF. The CDR3 DNA is TGTGCAAGTCGTCCTCCTCCTAGCACCGGGGAGCTGTTTTTT. This rearrangement joins TRBV12-2 to TRBJ2-2; the DNA was not compared with TRBD2, the D call given in the table. TRBV12-2 is a pseudogene segment. This CDR3 has 14 amino acids.

This clone was detected only a few times. V gene TRBV30 combines with J gene TRBJ2-5; 9 positions agree with TRBD1. Per the germline V gene, CDR1 is GTSNPN and CDR2 is SVGIG (reference sequence). The CDR3 totals 14 residues. Trimming cost V 5 bases and J 5 bases; bases outside gene matches: 9. This chain's CDR3 is CAWVDRGVLETQYF. The DNA of the CDR3 is TGTGCCTGGGTCGACAGGGGGGTCCTTGAGACCCAGTACTTC.

This clone was seen more than once but under ten times. The rearrangement joins TRBV27 to TRBJ2-7; D is possibly TRBD2 (5 bases). The CDR3 totals 15 residues. The germline gives CDR1 MNHEY, CDR2 SMNVEV (reference sequence). V lost 6 bases to trimming and J lost 3 bases, with 18 bases between them. The CDR3 sequence is CASSLTRGGRYEQYF. The CDR3 region has the DNA TGTGCCAGCAGCTTAACCCGCGGAGGCCGCTACGAGCAGTACTTC.

This clone has just a few counts. The chain uses TRBV4-1 and TRBJ2-2, with 9 bases lining up with TRBD2. Germline CDR1 and CDR2: MGHRA and YSYEKL. V shed 4 bases, J shed 7 bases, and the junction held 13 bases outside the gene matches. This CDR3 has 17 amino acids. CDR3 loop: CASSRLWTSVPSGELFF. The CDR3 nucleotides read TGCGCCAGCAGCCGCCTCTGGACTAGCGTGCCTAGCGGGGAGCTGTTTTTT.

This clone has only a few counts. The CDR3: CASSPRGSGGISTDTQYF. CDR3 in DNA: TGTGCCAGCAGCCCCCGCGGTAGCGGGGGCATAAGCACAGATACGCAGTATTTT. The chain employs TRBV7-2 and TRBJ2-3; 9 bases are shared with TRBD2. Trimming cost V 5 bases and J 0 bases; bases outside gene matches: 12. Germline values: CDR1 SGHTA, CDR2 FQGNSA. The CDR3 contains 18 residues.

The genes are TRBV19 and TRBJ2-5, with D maybe TRBD2 (6 bases). This CDR3 region has 12 residues. From germline, CDR1 is LNHDA and CDR2 SQIVND (reference sequence). V lost 3 bases and J 5 bases, leaving 7 bases between the germline ends. The DNA of the CDR3 is TGTGCCAGTAGTATGGAGGGGGAGACCCAGTACTTC. Protein product: CASSMEGETQYF.

This clone was seen only a few times. The genes are TRBV10-3 and TRBJ1-2; D call uncertain. The CDR3 totals 14 residues. Trimming left V 4 bases short and J 0 bases short, with 9 bases between. Germline CDR1 ENHRY, CDR2 SYGVKD. This chain's CDR3 is CAISAGNPNYGYTF. The CDR3 coding sequence is TGTGCCATCAGTGCTGGCAACCCTAACTATGGCTACACCTTC.